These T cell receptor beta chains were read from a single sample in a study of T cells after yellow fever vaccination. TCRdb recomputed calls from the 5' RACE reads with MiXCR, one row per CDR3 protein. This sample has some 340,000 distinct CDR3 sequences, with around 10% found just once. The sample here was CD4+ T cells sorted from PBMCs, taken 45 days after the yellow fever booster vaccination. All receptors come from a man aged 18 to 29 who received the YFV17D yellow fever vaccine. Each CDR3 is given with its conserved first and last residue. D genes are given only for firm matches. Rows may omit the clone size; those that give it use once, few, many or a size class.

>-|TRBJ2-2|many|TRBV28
TGTGCCAGCAGTCAAATCCGGGGGCTAGGGGAGCTGTTTTTT
CASSQIRGLGELFF
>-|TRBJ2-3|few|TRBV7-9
TGTGCCAGCTGGACTCGGGGAAATTTGACAGATACGCAGTATTTT
CASWTRGNLTDTQYF
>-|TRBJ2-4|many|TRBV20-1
TGCAGTGCTCGGCCCGCCGGGGACCAAAACATTCAGTACTTC
CSARPAGDQNIQYF
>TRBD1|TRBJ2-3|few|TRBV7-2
TGTGCCAGCAGCAAAGGACAGGGGATCACAGATACGCAGTATTTT
CASSKGQGITDTQYF
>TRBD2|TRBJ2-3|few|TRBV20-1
TGCAGCCCAAATAGCGGGGGGGATTCAAATACGCAGTATTTT
CSPNSGGDSNTQYF
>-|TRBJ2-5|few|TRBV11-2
TGTGCCAGCAGCTTCGGGGCCCAGCAAGAGACCCAGTACTTC
CASSFGAQQETQYF
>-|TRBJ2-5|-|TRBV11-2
TGTGCCAGCAGCTTAGCTCCAGGGGTGAGGGAGACCCAGTACTTC
CASSLAPGVRETQYF
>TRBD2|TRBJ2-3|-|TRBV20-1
TGCAGTGCCGGACCTACCGGGGGGGATACAGATACGCAGTATTTT
CSAGPTGGDTDTQYF
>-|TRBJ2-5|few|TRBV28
TGTGCCACCTACAAGGGGACAGAGACCCAGTACTTC
CATYKGTETQYF
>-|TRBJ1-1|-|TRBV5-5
TGTGCCAGCAGACCAACCCCAGAGGCTGAAGCTTTCTTT
CASRPTPEAEAFF
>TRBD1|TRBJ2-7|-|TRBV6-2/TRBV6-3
TGTGCCAGCAGGGGGACAGGGGACGAGCAGTACTTC
CASRGTGDEQYF
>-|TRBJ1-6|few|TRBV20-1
TGCAGTGCTAGGCCGGGGAACAATAATTCACCCCTCCACTTT
CSARPGNNNSPLHF
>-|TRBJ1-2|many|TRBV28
TGTGCCAGCAGTTTAGACACTTTGGGTGGCTACACCTTC
CASSLDTLGGYTF
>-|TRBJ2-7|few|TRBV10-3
TGTGCCATCAGTGGAGGGGGGACCTACGAGCAGTACTTC
CAISGGGTYEQYF
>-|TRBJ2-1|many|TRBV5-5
TGTGCCAGCAGCTTGGCTCCCAATGAGCAGTTCTTC
CASSLAPNEQFF